This T cell receptor (beta chain) was identified during a study of T cells in Graves' hyperthyroidism and ophthalmopathy. Broader study findings: Most expanded thyroid clonotypes above 0.001 recurred in blood.

RNA transcripts served as the template for amplifying TCR beta CDR3 regions. The study used the HTBI primer set for a first-round RT-PCR of the TCR CDR3. TCRdb reprocessed the multiplex PCR reads with MiXCR, giving one entry per CDR3 protein. Of about 590,000 distinct CDR3 sequences in the sample, 15% to 19% were seen once. No progression to ophthalmopathy during 18 months of follow-up defined stable disease. Around 10 ml of fresh peripheral blood supplied the PBMCs. V was trimmed by 5 bases and J by 6 bases, leaving 13 bases between them. Germline CDR1 is MNHEY and CDR2 is SMNVEV (reference sequence). This CDR3 region has 14 residues. This clonotype was observed a handful of times. Its matching antigen is unknown.

V is TRBV27 and J is TRBJ2-2; the D gene is possibly TRBD2 (5 bases). This receptor was obtained from a woman aged 25 to 39 with Graves' hyperthyroidism. Sequencing was carried out using blood. CDR3 in DNA: TGTGCCAGCAGTGTCCCGGGGTACGCCGGGGAGCTGTTTTTT. Its protein is CASSVPGYAGELFF.